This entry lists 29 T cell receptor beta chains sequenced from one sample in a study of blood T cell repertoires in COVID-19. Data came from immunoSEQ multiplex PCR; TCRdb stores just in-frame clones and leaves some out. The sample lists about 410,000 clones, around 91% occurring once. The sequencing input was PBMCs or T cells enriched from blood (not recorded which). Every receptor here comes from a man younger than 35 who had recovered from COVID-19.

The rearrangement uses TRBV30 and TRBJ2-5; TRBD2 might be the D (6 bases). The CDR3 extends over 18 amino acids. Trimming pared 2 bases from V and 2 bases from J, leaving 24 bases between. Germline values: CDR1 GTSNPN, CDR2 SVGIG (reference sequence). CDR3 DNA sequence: TGTGCCTGGAGTCCCGATCCCCCCTTCGAGCGGGTACAAGAGACCCAGTACTTC. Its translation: CAWSPDPPFERVQETQYF.

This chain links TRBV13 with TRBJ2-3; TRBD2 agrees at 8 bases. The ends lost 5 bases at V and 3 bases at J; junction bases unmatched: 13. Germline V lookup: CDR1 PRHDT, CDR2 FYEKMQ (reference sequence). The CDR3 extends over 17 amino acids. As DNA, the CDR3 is TGTGCCAGCAGCGAAACGCCGGGAGGGCCACTGACAGATACGCAGTATTTT. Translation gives CASSETPGGPLTDTQYF.

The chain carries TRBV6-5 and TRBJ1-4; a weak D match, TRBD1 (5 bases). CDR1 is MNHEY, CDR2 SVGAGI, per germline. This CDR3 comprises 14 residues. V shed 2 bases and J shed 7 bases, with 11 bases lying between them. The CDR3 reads CASSYKPGREKLFF. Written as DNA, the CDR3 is TGTGCCAGCAGTTACAAGCCAGGGCGTGAAAAACTGTTTTTT.

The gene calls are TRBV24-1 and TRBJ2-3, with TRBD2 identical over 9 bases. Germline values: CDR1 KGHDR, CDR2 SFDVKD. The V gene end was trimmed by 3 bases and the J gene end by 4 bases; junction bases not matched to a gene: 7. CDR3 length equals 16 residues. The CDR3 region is CATSDVGGRASDTQYF. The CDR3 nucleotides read TGTGCCACCAGTGATGTCGGCGGGAGGGCCTCAGATACGCAGTATTTT.

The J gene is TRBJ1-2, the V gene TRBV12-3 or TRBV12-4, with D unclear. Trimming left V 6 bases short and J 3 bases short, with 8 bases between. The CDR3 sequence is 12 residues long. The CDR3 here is CASSNLYYGYTF. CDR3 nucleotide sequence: TGTGCCAGCAGCAACCTATACTATGGCTACACCTTC.

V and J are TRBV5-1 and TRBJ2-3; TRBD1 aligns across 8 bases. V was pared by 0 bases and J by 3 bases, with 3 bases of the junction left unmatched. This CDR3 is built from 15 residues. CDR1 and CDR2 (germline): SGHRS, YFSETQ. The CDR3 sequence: CASSLGRGQTDTQYF. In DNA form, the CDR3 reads TGCGCCAGCAGCTTGGGCAGGGGGCAGACAGATACGCAGTATTTT.

The CDR3 is CASSGPGTESTDTQYF. The CDR3 region has the DNA TGTGCCAGCAGTGGTCCCGGGACAGAGAGCACAGATACGCAGTATTTT. The chain uses TRBV2 and TRBJ2-3; 7 nucleotides line up with TRBD1. The CDR3 covers 16 residues. The germline V gene encodes CDR1 SNHLY and CDR2 FYNNEI. Unmatched junction bases numbered 7, after V lost 4 bases and J lost 0 bases.

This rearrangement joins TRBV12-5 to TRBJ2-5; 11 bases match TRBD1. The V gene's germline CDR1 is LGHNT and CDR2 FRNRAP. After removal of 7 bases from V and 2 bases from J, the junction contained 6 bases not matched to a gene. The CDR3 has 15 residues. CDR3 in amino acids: CASATGDRGQETQYF. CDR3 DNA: TGTGCTAGTGCCACAGGGGACAGGGGGCAAGAGACCCAGTACTTC.

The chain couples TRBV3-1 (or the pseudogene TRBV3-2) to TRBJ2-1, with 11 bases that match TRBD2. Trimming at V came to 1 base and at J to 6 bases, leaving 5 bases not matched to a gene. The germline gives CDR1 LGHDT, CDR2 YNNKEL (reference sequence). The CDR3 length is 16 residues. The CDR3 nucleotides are TGTGCCAGCAGCCAAGTTATAGCGGGAGGGGGCAATGAGCAGTTCTTC. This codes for CASSQVIAGGGNEQFF.

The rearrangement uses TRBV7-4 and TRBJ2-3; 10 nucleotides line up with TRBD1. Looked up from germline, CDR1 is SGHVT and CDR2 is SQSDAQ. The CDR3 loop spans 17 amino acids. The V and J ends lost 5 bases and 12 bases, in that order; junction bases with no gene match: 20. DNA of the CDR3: TGTGCCAGCAGCGTCTACCGGGGGGACAGGGGAAGCATTCCCCAGTATTTT. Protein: CASSVYRGDRGSIPQYF.

For the CDR3, the DNA is TGTGCCAGCAGCGACGGACTAGCGGGGGAGCAGTTCTTC. This sequence encodes CASSDGLAGEQFF. V is TRBV5-5 and J is TRBJ2-1, with 12 positions matching TRBD2. The germline CDR1 and CDR2 sequences are SGHKS and YYEKEE (reference sequence). The CDR3 is 13 residues long. The V and J ends lost 4 bases and 10 bases, in that order; junction bases with no gene match: 3.

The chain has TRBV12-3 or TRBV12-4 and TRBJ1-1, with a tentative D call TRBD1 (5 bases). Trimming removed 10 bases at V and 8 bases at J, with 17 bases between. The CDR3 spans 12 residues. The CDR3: CATTSRGGEAFF. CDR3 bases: TGTGCCACCACTAGTCGGGGGGGAGAAGCTTTCTTT.

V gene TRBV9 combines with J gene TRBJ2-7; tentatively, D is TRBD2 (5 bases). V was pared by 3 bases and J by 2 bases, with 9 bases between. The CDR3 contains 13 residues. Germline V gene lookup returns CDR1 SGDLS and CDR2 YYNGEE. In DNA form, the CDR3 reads TGTGCCAGCAGCGCGAGCGGAACCTACGAGCAGTACTTC. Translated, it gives CASSASGTYEQYF.

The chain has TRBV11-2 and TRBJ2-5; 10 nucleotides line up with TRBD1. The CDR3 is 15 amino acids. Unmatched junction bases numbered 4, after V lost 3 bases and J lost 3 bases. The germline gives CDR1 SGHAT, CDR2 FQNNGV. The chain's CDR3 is CASSLGQGREETQYF. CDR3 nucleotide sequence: TGTGCCAGCAGCTTGGGACAGGGGAGGGAAGAGACCCAGTACTTC.

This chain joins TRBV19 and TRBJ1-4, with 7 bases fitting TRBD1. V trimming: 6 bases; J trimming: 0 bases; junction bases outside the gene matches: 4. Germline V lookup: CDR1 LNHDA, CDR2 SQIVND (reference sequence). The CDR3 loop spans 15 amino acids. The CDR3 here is CASRTGLATNEKLFF. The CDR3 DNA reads TGTGCCAGTAGGACAGGGTTGGCAACTAATGAAAAACTGTTTTTT.

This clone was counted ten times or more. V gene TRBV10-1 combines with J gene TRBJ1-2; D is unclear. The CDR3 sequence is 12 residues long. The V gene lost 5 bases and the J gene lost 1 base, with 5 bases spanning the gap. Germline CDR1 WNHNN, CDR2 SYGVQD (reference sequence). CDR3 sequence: CASSPGNYGYTF. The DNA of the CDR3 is TGCGCCAGCAGTCCGGGTAACTATGGCTACACCTTC.

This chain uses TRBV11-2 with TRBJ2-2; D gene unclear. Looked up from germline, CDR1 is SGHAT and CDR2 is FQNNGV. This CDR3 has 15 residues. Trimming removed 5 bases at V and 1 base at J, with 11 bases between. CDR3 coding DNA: TGTGCCAGCAGCGTAAGCGTCCTGAACACCGGGGAGCTGTTTTTT. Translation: CASSVSVLNTGELFF.

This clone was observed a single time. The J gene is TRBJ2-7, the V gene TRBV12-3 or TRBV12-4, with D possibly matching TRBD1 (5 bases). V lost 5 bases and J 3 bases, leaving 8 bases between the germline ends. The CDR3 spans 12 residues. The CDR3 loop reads CASSQGVYEQYF. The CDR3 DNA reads TGTGCCAGCAGTCAAGGGGTCTACGAGCAGTACTTC.

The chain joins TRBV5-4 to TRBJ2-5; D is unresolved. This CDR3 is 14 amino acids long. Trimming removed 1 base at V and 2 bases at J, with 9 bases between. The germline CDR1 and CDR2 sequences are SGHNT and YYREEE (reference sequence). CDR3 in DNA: TGTGCCAGCAGCTTGTTTACGGGTCAAGAGACCCAGTACTTC. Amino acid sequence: CASSLFTGQETQYF.

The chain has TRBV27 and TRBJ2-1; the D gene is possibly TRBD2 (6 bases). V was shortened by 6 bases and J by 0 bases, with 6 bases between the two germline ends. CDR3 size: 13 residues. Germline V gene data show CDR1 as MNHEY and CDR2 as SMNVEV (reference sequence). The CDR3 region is CASSGSSYNEQFF. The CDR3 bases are TGTGCCAGCAGCGGGAGCTCCTACAATGAGCAGTTCTTC.

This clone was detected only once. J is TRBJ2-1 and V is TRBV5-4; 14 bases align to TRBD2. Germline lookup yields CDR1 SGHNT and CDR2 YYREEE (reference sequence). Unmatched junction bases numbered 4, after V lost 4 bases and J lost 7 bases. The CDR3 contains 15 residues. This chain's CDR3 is CASSEGLAGVNEQFF. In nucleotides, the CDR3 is TGTGCCAGCAGCGAGGGACTAGCGGGAGTTAATGAGCAGTTCTTC.

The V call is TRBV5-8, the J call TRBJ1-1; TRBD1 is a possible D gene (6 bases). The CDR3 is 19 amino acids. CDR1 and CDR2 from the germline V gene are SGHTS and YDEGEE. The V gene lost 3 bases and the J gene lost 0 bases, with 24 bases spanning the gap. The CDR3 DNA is TGTGCCAGCAGCTCCATCCAATACCCCGGACAGATCTTGAACACTGAAGCTTTCTTT. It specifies CASSSIQYPGQILNTEAFF.

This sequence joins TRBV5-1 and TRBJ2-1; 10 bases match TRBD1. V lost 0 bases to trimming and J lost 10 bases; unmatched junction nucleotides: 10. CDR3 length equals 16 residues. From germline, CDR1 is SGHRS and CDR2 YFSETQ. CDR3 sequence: CASSLDLGQGFLEQFF. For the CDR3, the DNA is TGCGCCAGCAGCTTGGATCTGGGACAGGGGTTTTTGGAGCAGTTCTTC.

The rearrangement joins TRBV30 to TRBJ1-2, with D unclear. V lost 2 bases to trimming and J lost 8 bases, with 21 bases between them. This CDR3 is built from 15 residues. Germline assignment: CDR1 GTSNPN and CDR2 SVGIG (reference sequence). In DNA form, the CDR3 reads TGTGCCTGGAGTCTCAGATCCAGGTCTACTAGGGGCTACACCTTC. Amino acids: CAWSLRSRSTRGYTF.

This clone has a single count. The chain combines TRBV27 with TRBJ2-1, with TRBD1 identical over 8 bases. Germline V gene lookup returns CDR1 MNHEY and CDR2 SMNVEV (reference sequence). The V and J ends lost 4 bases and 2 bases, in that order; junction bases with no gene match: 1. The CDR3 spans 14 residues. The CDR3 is CASSSGGPYNEQFF. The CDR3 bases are TGTGCCAGCAGTTCAGGGGGCCCCTACAATGAGCAGTTCTTC.

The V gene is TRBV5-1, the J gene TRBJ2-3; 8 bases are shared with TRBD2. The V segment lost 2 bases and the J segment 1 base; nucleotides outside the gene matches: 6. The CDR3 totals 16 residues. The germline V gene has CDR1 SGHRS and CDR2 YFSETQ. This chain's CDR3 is CASSFLAGSGTDTQYF. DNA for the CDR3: TGCGCCAGCAGCTTTCTAGCGGGCTCAGGCACAGATACGCAGTATTTT.

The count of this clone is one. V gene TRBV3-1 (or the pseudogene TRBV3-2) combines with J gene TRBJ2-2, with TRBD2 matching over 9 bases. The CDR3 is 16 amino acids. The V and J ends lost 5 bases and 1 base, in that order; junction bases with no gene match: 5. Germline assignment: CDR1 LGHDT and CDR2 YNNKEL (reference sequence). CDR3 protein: CASSTHSGRNTGELFF. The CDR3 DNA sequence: TGTGCCAGCAGCACCCATAGCGGGAGGAACACCGGGGAGCTGTTTTTT.

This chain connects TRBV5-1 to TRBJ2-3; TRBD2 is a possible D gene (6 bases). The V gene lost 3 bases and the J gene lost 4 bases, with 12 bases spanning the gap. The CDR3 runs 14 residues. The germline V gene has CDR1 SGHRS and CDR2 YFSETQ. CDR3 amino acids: CASSSVGSSDTQYF. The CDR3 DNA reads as TGCGCCAGCAGCTCCGTCGGGAGTTCAGATACGCAGTATTTT.

The CDR3 DNA is TGTGCCAGTAGAATGGGCCAGGAAGTAGGAACCGGGGAGCTGTTTTTT. It encodes CASRMGQEVGTGELFF. This rearrangement joins TRBV19 to TRBJ2-2; D remains ambiguous. Per the germline V gene, CDR1 is LNHDA and CDR2 is SQIVND (reference sequence). This CDR3 is 16 amino acids long. V dropped 6 bases and J dropped 5 bases, with 19 bases sitting between them.